This T cell receptor (beta chain) was captured by sequencing in a study of identical twins. Germline CDR1 and CDR2: DFQATT and SNEGSKA (reference sequence). The CDR3 loop spans 14 amino acids. The V end lost 1 base, the J end lost 2 bases, and 11 bases lay between the germline ends. Using its own MiXCR run on the 5' RACE reads, TCRdb lists one record per CDR3 protein. Of more than 1.5 million distinct CDR3 sequences in the sample, more than 30% were seen once. The sample consisted of cord blood. The receptor was derived from a newborn girl in good health. J is TRBJ2-5 and V is TRBV20-1; a possible D gene is TRBD2 (5 bases). CDR3 in DNA: TGCAGTGCTAGAGGAGCGGCGGAGCAAGAGACCCAGTACTTC. The encoded protein is CSARGAAEQETQYF.